This is a list of T cell receptor beta chains from one sample in a study of T cell responses to AZD1222 COVID-19 vaccine. Method: immunoSEQ multiplex PCR; TCRdb's copy keeps in-frame clones and lacks some. Among about 120,000 clones listed, about 88% were seen once. Specimen: peripheral blood, collected 28 days after the second AZD1222 dose. All receptors come from an adult who received the AZD1222 COVID-19 vaccine. Each CDR3 is given with its conserved first and last residue. The order of the fields is V gene, clone size, D gene, J gene, CDR3 DNA, CDR3 protein. A D gene is named only where the DNA matches it firmly. Clone size is given for some rows only: seen once, a few or many times, or a class if the clone is expanded.

TRBV5-1,-,TRBD1,TRBJ2-7,TGCGCCAGCAGCTTGGACAGGGGTCCCTACGAGCAGTACTTC,CASSLDRGPYEQYF
TRBV4-3,-,-,TRBJ2-7,TGCGCCAGCAGCCAAGACAGCCTCTCCTACGAGCAGTACTTC,CASSQDSLSYEQYF
TRBV15,-,-,TRBJ2-3,TGTGCCACCAGCAGGGAGGGGGGGAACACAGATACGCAGTATTTT,CATSREGGNTDTQYF
TRBV5-5,-,-,TRBJ1-4,TGTGCCAGCAGCTTGGCCGGGGGGGCCGGTGAAAAACTGTTTTTT,CASSLAGGAGEKLFF
TRBV5-1,-,TRBD1,TRBJ1-1,TGCGCCAGCAGCATTACCAAAGGACAGGGGGACACTGAAGCTTTCTTT,CASSITKGQGDTEAFF
TRBV5-6,-,TRBD1,TRBJ1-3,TGTGCCAGCAGCTTGAAACAGGGGTCTGGAAACACCATATATTTT,CASSLKQGSGNTIYF
TRBV5-1,-,-,TRBJ1-1,TGCGCCAGCAGCTTGGCCGGTCGCGGGGGCGCAGGAACTGAAGCTTTCTTT,CASSLAGRGGAGTEAFF
TRBV29-1,-,TRBD1,TRBJ2-7,TGCAGCGTGGCGGCCATCCCGGGACAGGCGTATTCCGAGCAGTACTTC,CSVAAIPGQAYSEQYF
TRBV9,-,-,TRBJ2-3,TGTGCCAGCAATCCCTTAGACTTCTCCACAGATACGCAGTATTTT,CASNPLDFSTDTQYF
TRBV6-5,-,TRBD1,TRBJ1-4,TGTGCCAGCAGGCGGGACAGCATGAATGAAAAACTGTTTTTT,CASRRDSMNEKLFF
TRBV5-5,-,-,TRBJ1-2,TGTGCCAGCAGTCCGGATTCCGGCGTCTATGGCTACACCTTC,CASSPDSGVYGYTF
TRBV7-9,-,-,TRBJ1-6,TGTGCCAGCAGCTTAGTTGGGACTAATTCACCCCTCCACTTT,CASSLVGTNSPLHF
TRBV20-1,-,-,TRBJ1-6,TGCAGTGCTAGTCGAGGCTCCTATAATTCACCCCTCCACTTT,CSASRGSYNSPLHF
TRBV7-2,-,TRBD1,TRBJ1-2,TGTGCCAGCAGCAACTCAGGGGGCGGCTACACCTTC,CASSNSGGGYTF
TRBV5-1,-,-,TRBJ1-1,TGCGCCAGCAGCGGGAACGTCGGGAACACTGAAGCTTTCTTT,CASSGNVGNTEAFF
TRBV3-1/TRBV3-2,-,-,TRBJ1-2,TGTGCCAGCAGCCAACTCTCAGATTATGGCTACACCTTC,CASSQLSDYGYTF
TRBV6-1,-,-,TRBJ1-1,TGTGCCAGCAGTGAAATGCCTGTAACTGGGTCCTTT,CASSEMPVTGSF
TRBV10-3,-,-,TRBJ1-1,TGTGCCATCAGGATCCTTACAGGGACTGAAGCTTTCTTT,CAIRILTGTEAFF
TRBV12-3/TRBV12-4,once,-,TRBJ2-2,TGTGCCAGCAGTTTCGGACCGGGGGAGCTGTTTTTT,CASSFGPGELFF
TRBV25-1,-,-,TRBJ2-2,TGTGCCAGCAGTGATTGGGGGGACACCGGGGAGCTGTTTTTT,CASSDWGDTGELFF
TRBV19,-,-,TRBJ1-2,TGTGCCAGTAGTCCCCCGGGGGCTGTCTATGGCTACACCTTC,CASSPPGAVYGYTF
TRBV19,once,TRBD2,TRBJ2-2,TGTGCCAGTAGTATCGGGACTAGAGGTACCGGGGAGCTGTTTTTT,CASSIGTRGTGELFF
TRBV4-2,few,-,TRBJ1-2,TGTGCCAGCAGCGTCCAGGGTGGTAGATCTGGCTACACCTTC,CASSVQGGRSGYTF
TRBV29-1,once,-,TRBJ1-1,TGCAGCGTTACCGACACTGAAGCTTTCTTT,CSVTDTEAFF
TRBV11-3,-,TRBD1,TRBJ1-6,TGTGCCAGCAGCCCGGACAGGGCCACCTATAATTCACCCCTCCACTTT,CASSPDRATYNSPLHF
TRBV10-3,-,-,TRBJ1-2,TGTGCCATCAGTGAGTCCTACGGGACACATTATGGCTACACCTTC,CAISESYGTHYGYTF
TRBV5-1,-,-,TRBJ2-3,TGCGCCAGCAGCTTGGTGCCAGGGCAATATACGCAGTATTTT,CASSLVPGQYTQYF
TRBV3-1/TRBV3-2,few,-,TRBJ1-4,TGTGCCAGCAGCCATGGGGGCCGGGGCCGTGAAAAACTGTTTTTT,CASSHGGRGREKLFF
TRBV6-1,-,TRBD2,TRBJ2-3,TGTGCCAGCAGTGAATTAGCGGGGGGGCCAGATACGCAGTATTTT,CASSELAGGPDTQYF
TRBV15,-,-,TRBJ1-4,TGTGCCACCAGCAGAGATGAGGGGGGTGGAGAAAAACTGTTTTTT,CATSRDEGGGEKLFF
TRBV2,-,-,TRBJ1-1,TGTGCCAGCAGTGTGGGGGTAATGAACACTGAAGCTTTCTTT,CASSVGVMNTEAFF
TRBV19,-,-,TRBJ1-1,TGTGCCAGTAGTATACTCGTCGGGAACACTGAAGCTTTCTTT,CASSILVGNTEAFF
TRBV12-3/TRBV12-4,few,-,TRBJ2-7,TGTGCCAGCAGCCTTACAGGATACGAGCAGTACTTC,CASSLTGYEQYF
TRBV19,once,TRBD1,TRBJ1-6,TGTGCCAGTAGACGGACAGGGGATAATTCACCCCTCCACTTT,CASRRTGDNSPLHF
TRBV11-2,-,-,TRBJ2-7,TGTGCCAGCAGCGTCGGTGGACCCTACGAGCAGTACTTC,CASSVGGPYEQYF
TRBV2,-,TRBD1,TRBJ2-5,TGTGCCAGCACTGGGCAGGGGGCCGAGACCCAGTACTTC,CASTGQGAETQYF
TRBV14,medium-sized,TRBD1,TRBJ2-7,TGTGCCAGCAGCCAAGAGTTTGGGACAGCCTACGAGCAGTACTTC,CASSQEFGTAYEQYF
TRBV5-1,-,-,TRBJ2-5,TGCGCCTCACGGAGAGCTGGGACGGGAGAGACCCAGTACTTC,CASRRAGTGETQYF
TRBV30,-,-,TRBJ1-3,TGTGCCTGGAGTGTGCGCTTTCAAAACACCATATATTTT,CAWSVRFQNTIYF
TRBV5-6,-,-,TRBJ1-6,TGTGCCAGCAGCCCCGGGACAACCTATAATTCACCCCTCCACTTT,CASSPGTTYNSPLHF
TRBV25-1,-,-,TRBJ2-7,TGTGCCAGCAGTGAACAGGCTTACTACGAGCAGTACTTC,CASSEQAYYEQYF
TRBV5-6,few,TRBD1,TRBJ1-3,TGTGCCAGCAGCTGGAGGGCAGGGGGCGAAAGTGGAAACACCATATATTTT,CASSWRAGGESGNTIYF
TRBV15,-,TRBD2,TRBJ2-7,TGTGCCACCAGCAGAGGCCTCACTAGCGGGGTTAACTACGAGCAGTACTTC,CATSRGLTSGVNYEQYF
TRBV18,-,TRBD2,TRBJ2-3,TGTGCCAGCTCGCTAGCGGGGGACACAGATACGCAGTATTTT,CASSLAGDTDTQYF
TRBV2,once,TRBD1,TRBJ1-6,TGTGCCAGCAGCGACGGGGAGGGGGCCGGTTCACCCCTCCACTTT,CASSDGEGAGSPLHF
TRBV5-1,once,-,TRBJ1-2,TGCGCCAGCAGCTTGGCTTCGGGGGCTGCAAACTATGGCTACACCTTC,CASSLASGAANYGYTF
TRBV7-8,-,TRBD2,TRBJ2-3,TGTGCCAGCAGCTTGGGACTAGCAACAGATACGCAGTATTTT,CASSLGLATDTQYF
TRBV4-1,once,-,TRBJ1-2,TGCGCCAGCAGCCACCCCCAGGGCAGTTCTAACTATGGCTACACCTTC,CASSHPQGSSNYGYTF
TRBV3-1/TRBV3-2,-,TRBD1,TRBJ1-2,TGTGCCAGCAGCCAAGGAATCGGACAGGGGCCGCCCTATGGCTACACCTTC,CASSQGIGQGPPYGYTF
TRBV9,-,-,TRBJ1-1,TGTGCCAGCAGCGCGGGACCTACAAACACTGAAGCTTTCTTT,CASSAGPTNTEAFF
TRBV5-4,-,-,TRBJ1-2,TGTGCCAGCAGCTCCGGTGGGGGGGGCCCAACTAACTATGGCTACACCTTC,CASSSGGGGPTNYGYTF
TRBV6-1,-,-,TRBJ1-1,TGTGCCAGCAGTGATTCCTCGGACAGTAAGACTGAAGCTTTCTTT,CASSDSSDSKTEAFF
TRBV7-9,-,-,TRBJ2-7,TGTGCCAGCAGCTTAGACAGGGACGAGCAGTACTTC,CASSLDRDEQYF
TRBV12-3/TRBV12-4,-,-,TRBJ1-6,TGTGCCAGCAGCCCTTATAATTCACCCCTCCACTTT,CASSPYNSPLHF
TRBV5-1,-,-,TRBJ1-5,TGCGCCAGCAGCTTGGGGCCGTATAGCAATCAGCCCCAGCATTTT,CASSLGPYSNQPQHF
TRBV3-1/TRBV3-2,few,-,TRBJ2-7,TGTGCCAGCAGCTCCCTACTTGGGGCGATCTCCTACGAGCAGTACTTC,CASSSLLGAISYEQYF
TRBV19,-,-,TRBJ2-5,TGTGCCAGTAGTATAGGTTCCAGCCAAGAGACCCAGTACTTC,CASSIGSSQETQYF
TRBV3-1/TRBV3-2,-,-,TRBJ1-2,TGTGCCAGCAGCCAAGCGAACGGCTACACCTTC,CASSQANGYTF
TRBV7-9,-,TRBD2,TRBJ2-3,TGTGCCAGCAGTCTCGGACTAGCAGATACGCAGTATTTT,CASSLGLADTQYF